What follows are 24 T cell receptor beta chains derived from one specimen sequenced in a study of blood T cell repertoires in COVID-19. Measured with immunoSEQ multiplex PCR; TCRdb has only the in-frame clones, and not every one. Here the sample spans about 240,000 clones, roughly four fifths being singletons. Input material: peripheral blood. Receptors were obtained from a woman between 18 and 29 years old with acute or convalescent COVID-19.

The J gene is TRBJ2-1, the V gene TRBV6-2 or TRBV6-3, with 8 nucleotides matching TRBD1. Trimming removed 1 base from V and 14 bases from J; junction bases left unmatched: 13. The CDR3 runs to 15 residues. In germline, CDR1 is MNHEY, CDR2 SVGEGT. The CDR3 here is CASSYLDRVYSPEFF. As DNA, the CDR3 is TGTGCCAGCAGTTACTTGGACAGGGTCTATTCACCGGAGTTCTTC.

The chain joins TRBV5-1 to TRBJ2-7; weak D call: TRBD1 (6 bases). Germline CDR1 is SGHRS and CDR2 is YFSETQ. CDR3 length equals 15 residues. Trimming shortened V by 2 bases and J by 0 bases, and 12 bases separated the two germline ends. The CDR3 spells CASSFNRAHSYEQYF. CDR3 coding DNA: TGCGCCAGCAGCTTTAACAGGGCTCACTCCTACGAGCAGTACTTC.

The J gene is TRBJ2-7, the V gene TRBV7-9, with 8 bases identical to TRBD2. This CDR3 comprises 14 residues. V shed 5 bases, J shed 4 bases, and the junction held 7 bases outside the gene matches. The germline V gene has CDR1 SEHNR and CDR2 FQNEAQ (reference sequence). The CDR3 protein is CASSPGLASYEQYF. DNA for the CDR3: TGTGCCAGCAGCCCCGGACTAGCTTCTTACGAGCAGTACTTC.

This clone was seen once. The rearrangement links TRBV6-1 to TRBJ1-3; perhaps TRBD1 as D (6 bases). Between the trimmed V and J ends, which lost 2 bases and 3 bases, there was a span of 14 bases. The CDR3 consists of 16 residues. The germline V gene encodes CDR1 MNHNS and CDR2 SASEGT. The CDR3 DNA is TGTGCCAGCAGTGAACTATTGGCAGGGGTTGGAAACACCATATATTTT. Encoded protein: CASSELLAGVGNTIYF.

The V call is TRBV28, the J call TRBJ2-7; tentatively, D is TRBD1 (6 bases). Germline CDR1 reads MDHEN; CDR2 reads SYDVKM. V dropped 5 bases and J dropped 2 bases, with 13 bases sitting between them. The CDR3 has 14 residues. CDR3 DNA: TGTGCCAGCAGTCCGGGACATCGAACCTACGAGCAGTACTTC. Translated, it gives CASSPGHRTYEQYF.

This chain connects TRBV6-5 to TRBJ2-5; 7 bases align to TRBD1. V shed 8 bases and J 4 bases; nucleotides not matched to a gene: 7. Germline V gene data show CDR1 as MNHEY and CDR2 as SVGAGI. The CDR3 runs 13 residues. The CDR3 coding sequence is TGTGCCAGCGACAGGGAAAGAAGAGAGACCCAGTACTTC. Encoded protein: CASDRERRETQYF.

The rearrangement joins TRBV6-5 to TRBJ2-1; D is perhaps TRBD2 (6 bases). Germline loops: CDR1 MNHEY, CDR2 SVGAGI. The V end was cut by 6 bases, the J end by 9 bases, with 12 bases between. The length of the CDR3 is 12 residues. The CDR3 loop is CASRRLVGEQFF. CDR3 in DNA: TGTGCCAGCAGGCGACTAGTTGGTGAGCAGTTCTTC.

This clone came up a few times. The chain recombines TRBV4-3 with TRBJ2-1; TRBD2 matches at 10 bases. Germline values: CDR1 LGHNA, CDR2 YSLEER. The trim removed 2 bases at V and 6 bases at J, leaving 4 bases unmatched. CDR3 size: 15 residues. CDR3 sequence reads: CASSQQGLAFNEQFF. CDR3 in DNA: TGCGCCAGCAGCCAACAGGGACTAGCGTTCAATGAGCAGTTCTTC.

The V and J genes are TRBV5-6 and TRBJ1-1; the D gene is possibly TRBD1 (5 bases). The CDR3 extends over 15 amino acids. Trimming removed 0 bases at V and 2 bases at J, with 11 bases between. Germline CDR1 is SGHDT and CDR2 is YYEEEE. The CDR3: CASSLVGQGNTEAFF. The CDR3, as DNA: TGTGCCAGCAGCTTGGTAGGTCAGGGAAACACTGAAGCTTTCTTT. The full variable domain, completed using reference TRBV5-6 and TRBJ1-1, is DAGVTQSPTHLIKTRGQQVTLRCSPKSGHDTVSWYQQALGQGPQFIFQYYEEEERQRGNFPDRFSGHQFPNYSSELNVNALLLGDSALYLCASSLVGQGNTEAFFGQGTRLTVV.

This clone was seen only once. This chain joins TRBV6-5 and TRBJ2-1; 8 nucleotides align to TRBD1. The length of the CDR3 is 14 residues. Germline values: CDR1 MNHEY, CDR2 SVGAGI. V was pared by 4 bases and J by 9 bases, with 8 bases of the junction left unmatched. CDR3 protein: CASSFRTGQGEQFF. The CDR3, as DNA: TGTGCCAGCAGTTTCCGGACAGGGCAAGGTGAGCAGTTCTTC.

The chain uses TRBV3-1 (or the pseudogene TRBV3-2) and TRBJ2-5, with D possibly being TRBD1 (5 bases). The CDR3 runs to 14 residues. The germline V and J ends were trimmed by 4 bases and 5 bases, with 14 bases remaining between them. Germline CDR1 and CDR2: LGHDT and YNNKEL (reference sequence). Here the CDR3 reads CASSPAGIWETQYF. The CDR3 DNA is TGTGCCAGCAGCCCGGCAGGGATTTGGGAGACCCAGTACTTC.

This chain links TRBV24-1 with TRBJ2-5; D is perhaps TRBD2 (5 bases). Trimming shortened V by 0 bases and J by 5 bases, and 18 bases separated the two germline ends. The CDR3 totals 17 residues. From germline, CDR1 is KGHDR and CDR2 SFDVKD. CDR3 bases: TGTGCCACCAGTGATTTGCCCCCTACTAGGTTTAAGGAGACCCAGTACTTC. Encoded protein: CATSDLPPTRFKETQYF.

This sequence joins TRBV6-5 and TRBJ2-7, with TRBD2 matching over 7 bases. V lost 9 bases, J lost 2 bases, and 7 bases stayed unmatched. CDR3 size: 13 residues. Germline V CDR1 and CDR2: MNHEY, SVGAGI. CDR3 residues: CASRGGTTYEQYF. CDR3 sequence (DNA): TGTGCCAGTCGGGGAGGGACCACCTACGAGCAGTACTTC.

The rearrangement links TRBV7-8 to TRBJ1-5, with 9 bases matching TRBD1. Unmatched junction bases numbered 10, after V lost 5 bases and J lost 11 bases. Germline assignment: CDR1 SGHVS and CDR2 FQNEAQ. The CDR3 totals 14 residues. CDR3 region: CASSKDRGTPTQHF. CDR3 nucleotide sequence: TGTGCCAGCAGCAAGGACAGGGGAACCCCTACCCAGCATTTT.

V and J are TRBV7-9 and TRBJ1-4; D might be TRBD1 (5 bases). The CDR3 runs 16 residues. CDR1 and CDR2 from the germline V gene are SEHNR and FQNEAQ (reference sequence). Trimming left V 5 bases short and J 4 bases short, with 17 bases between. Written as DNA, the CDR3 is TGTGCCAGCAGCCTACCTCGGAGGGGCTATAATGAAAAACTGTTTTTT. Translation gives CASSLPRRGYNEKLFF.

The J gene is TRBJ1-6, the V gene TRBV2; 9 positions agree with TRBD1. Germline CDR1 and CDR2: SNHLY and FYNNEI. Trimming removed 1 base from V and 9 bases from J; junction bases left unmatched: 7. The CDR3 covers 16 residues. The CDR3 bases are TGTGCCAGCAGTGAAGGGAGAACAGGGGGCGGTTCACCCCTCCACTTT. This sequence encodes CASSEGRTGGGSPLHF.

The chain uses TRBV14 and TRBJ1-1; unclear D gene. V shed 1 base and J shed 0 bases, with 6 bases lying between them. Germline CDR1 is SGHDN and CDR2 is FVKESK. This CDR3 has 14 amino acids. The DNA of the CDR3 is TGTGCCAGCAGCCAAGGACTAATGAACACTGAAGCTTTCTTT. This encodes CASSQGLMNTEAFF. Full variable domain (missing parts from reference TRBV14 and TRBJ1-1): EAGVTQFPSHSVIEKGQTVTLRCDPISGHDNLYWYRRVMGKEIKFLLHFVKESKQDESGMPNNRFLAERTGGTYSTLKVQPAELEDSGVYFCASSQGLMNTEAFFGQGTRLTVV.

This clone was picked up many times. DNA of the CDR3: TGCGCCAGCAGCTCCACGCGAACAGACAGAAACACTGAAGCTTTCTTT. Its protein product is CASSSTRTDRNTEAFF. The chain employs TRBV5-1 and TRBJ1-1, with a tentative D call TRBD1 (5 bases). The CDR3 has 16 amino acids. The V gene's germline CDR1 is SGHRS and CDR2 YFSETQ. Deletions cut 3 bases from V and 2 bases from J, with 17 bases between.

V gene TRBV19 combines with J gene TRBJ2-6; D possibly corresponds to TRBD2 (7 bases). This CDR3 region has 16 residues. Deletions cut 2 bases from V and 2 bases from J, with 10 bases between. Germline V lookup: CDR1 LNHDA, CDR2 SQIVND (reference sequence). CDR3 protein: CASSIWGGAGANVLTF. The CDR3 DNA is TGTGCCAGTAGTATATGGGGGGGCGCTGGGGCCAACGTCCTGACTTTC.

The chain uses TRBV7-9 and TRBJ1-3, with TRBD1 matching over 7 bases. Unmatched junction bases numbered 6, after V lost 10 bases and J lost 6 bases. The CDR3 is made up of 12 amino acids. Germline CDR1 SEHNR, CDR2 FQNEAQ (reference sequence). The CDR3 DNA reads TGTGCCATAGACAGGGAGTCAAACACCATATATTTT. Its protein product is CAIDRESNTIYF. The full variable domain, with the rest looked up from reference TRBV7-9 and TRBJ1-3, is DTGVSQNPRHKITKRGQNVTFRCDPISEHNRLYWYRQTLGQGPEFLTYFQNEAQLEKSRLLSDRFSAERPKGSFSTLEIQRTEQGDSAMYLCAIDRESNTIYFGEGSWLTVV.

This chain joins TRBV28 and TRBJ2-7; a possible D gene is TRBD1 (6 bases). The V gene lost 1 base and the J gene lost 10 bases, with 14 bases spanning the gap. The CDR3 has 13 amino acids. Germline assignment: CDR1 MDHEN and CDR2 SYDVKM. CDR3: CASSLSGRGTQYF. The CDR3 coding sequence is TGTGCCAGCAGTTTATCTGGCAGGGGTACACAGTACTTC. The complete variable domain, with remaining parts taken from reference TRBV28 and TRBJ2-7, reads DVKVTQSSRYLVKRTGEKVFLECVQDMDHENMFWYRQDPGLGLRLIYFSYDVKMKEKGDIPEGYSVSREKKERFSLILESASTNQTSMYLCASSLSGRGTQYFGPGTRLTVT.

This chain links TRBV14 with TRBJ2-1, with D hard to call. The V and J ends lost 0 bases and 8 bases respectively, with 14 bases between them. The CDR3 is 15 amino acids. Germline-derived CDR1 and CDR2 are SGHDN and FVKESK. CDR3 residues: CASSQDNSRRHEQFF. CDR3 DNA sequence: TGTGCCAGCAGCCAAGATAACAGCCGTCGCCATGAGCAGTTCTTC.

The CDR3 loop is CASSYSVQVYGYTF. DNA of the CDR3: TGTGCCAGCAGTTACTCTGTACAGGTCTATGGCTACACCTTC. The J gene is TRBJ1-2, the V gene TRBV6-2 or TRBV6-3; TRBD1 is a possible D gene (5 bases). The CDR3 contains 14 residues. V lost 0 bases and J lost 4, with 9 bases in between. The germline gives CDR1 MNHEY, CDR2 SVGEGT.

This chain connects TRBV15 to TRBJ1-5, with a tentative D call TRBD1 (5 bases). Trimming removed 1 base from V and 5 bases from J, with 18 bases in between. Germline lookup yields CDR1 LNHNV and CDR2 YYDKDF (reference sequence). The CDR3 is 17 amino acids. CDR3 nucleotide sequence: TGTGCCACCAGCAGAGGGTCGGCGGGGGTGTTAGATCAGCCCCAGCATTTT. Its translation is CATSRGSAGVLDQPQHF. Complete variable domain (other parts from reference TRBV15 and TRBJ1-5): DAMVIQNPRYQVTQFGKPVTLSCSQTLNHNVMYWYQQKSSQAPKLLFHYYDKDFNNEADTPDNFQSRRPNTSFCFLDIRSPGLGDTAMYLCATSRGSAGVLDQPQHFGDGTRLSIL.